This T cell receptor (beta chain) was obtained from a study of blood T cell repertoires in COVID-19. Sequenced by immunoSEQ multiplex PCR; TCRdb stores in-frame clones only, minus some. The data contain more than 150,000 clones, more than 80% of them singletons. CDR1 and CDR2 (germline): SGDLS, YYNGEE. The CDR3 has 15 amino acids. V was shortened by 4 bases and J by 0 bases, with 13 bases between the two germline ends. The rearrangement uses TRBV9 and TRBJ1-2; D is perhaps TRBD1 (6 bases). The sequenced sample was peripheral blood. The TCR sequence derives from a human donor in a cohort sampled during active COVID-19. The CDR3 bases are TGTGCCAGCAGCTTTTCAGGGGTTTCTAACTATGGCTACACCTTC. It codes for CASSFSGVSNYGYTF.